This T cell receptor (beta chain) was profiled in a study of T cell repertoires in cytomegalovirus infection. Study as a whole: HLA-B-restricted CMV epitopes that are well studied, plus recently identified HLA-C-restricted ones, were used by the study. Public TCR beta signatures marked donors with CMV infection and the matching HLA.

For this clonotype: Antigen: not known.

Per the germline V gene, CDR1 is SGHRS and CDR2 is YFSETQ. The V segment lost 4 bases and the J segment 4 bases; nucleotides outside the gene matches: 13. The CDR3 is 16 residues long. Each CDR3 protein gets one entry after TCRdb re-called the reads with MiXCR. The sample gives approximately 49,000 distinct CDR3 sequences, over 15% of which show up once; about 30% is in the top ten. The chain uses TRBV5-1 and TRBJ1-1, with 7 bases lining up with TRBD1. The clonotype originates from a human donor in good health (CMV status not recorded). Some clones in this sample may be carry-over from other donors' samples. Sequences were derived from CD8+ T cells from cultured PBMCs, sampled from culture after CMV antigen stimulation. In nucleotides, the CDR3 is TGCGCCAGCAGCCCATGGACCACAGGGGCTTCCACTGAAGCTTTCTTT. Its translation is CASSPWTTGASTEAFF.